This TCR beta chain was identified in a study of blood T cell repertoires in COVID-19. The recovered donors of Cohort 3 showed two negative PCRs, clearance, or symptom resolution. Profiled with immunoSEQ multiplex PCR; TCRdb holds only in-frame clones, not every one. The sample shows around 250,000 clones, approximately 82% of them seen only once. Germline values: CDR1 KGHSH, CDR2 LQKENI. This CDR3 is built from 14 residues. V was shortened by 4 bases and J by 4 bases, with 13 bases between the two germline ends. The sample taken for sequencing was PBMCs or T cells enriched from blood (not recorded which). The chain couples TRBV18 to TRBJ1-1; D gene uncertain. This receptor was identified in a man aged 40-49 years who had recovered from COVID-19. The CDR3 sequence is CASSLALAPTEAFF. The CDR3 DNA is TGTGCCAGCTCACTTGCTTTGGCTCCCACTGAAGCTTTCTTT. The entire variable domain, with the rest obtained from reference TRBV18 and TRBJ1-1, is as follows: NAGVMQNPRHLVRRRGQEARLRCSPMKGHSHVYWYRQLPEEGLKFMVYLQKENIIDESGMPKERFSAEFPKEGPSILRIQQVVRGDSAAYFCASSLALAPTEAFFGQGTRLTVV.